This T cell receptor (beta chain) was profiled in a study of human T cells and chemical hapten exposure. Study background: Read at 6 days, the patch tests placed 0.01% DPC on the upper back.

Methods used by the authors: Ranging from roughly 23,224 to 750,000, TCR counts per sample had a median value of around 91,000. One entry per CDR3 protein results from TCRdb running MiXCR on the RACE reads. These V and J calls are TCRdb output, not the study's own analysis. The repertoire holds some 400,000 distinct CDR3 sequences, 5% to 6.5% seen once, with roughly 2.6% in the top ten. This clonotype has ten or more counts. The antigen remains unidentified. The CDR3 runs 16 residues. V shed 0 bases and J shed 2 bases, with 14 bases lying between them. The germline V gene has CDR1 SGHNT and CDR2 YYREEE (reference sequence). Study results and limitations: Having alopecia, donors may respond immunologically unlike healthy people.

Time point of the sample: pre-sensitization, week 0. Documented treatment: therapeutic diphenylcyclopropenone sensitization with weekly scalp DPC. The material sequenced was whole blood, taken in connection with sensitization to the hapten diphenylcyclopropenone (DPC). V and J are TRBV5-4 and TRBJ1-1; the D is unclear. The receptor comes from a woman between 45 and 60 years old with alopecia areata. Some clones in this sample may be carry-over from other donors' samples. This CDR3 reads CASSLARRLYNTEAFF. The DNA for the CDR3 is TGTGCCAGCAGCTTGGCCAGACGCCTTTATAACACTGAAGCTTTCTTT.